This TCR beta chain stems from a study of cytomegalovirus exposure and HLA in healthy donors. Findings and caveats of the study: A later analysis found common viral pathogens apparently linked to several of the most significant clusters. In vitro, a few CMV-associated chains proved specific for CMV antigens. According to a later analysis, donors in an Asian-associated ancestry cluster reportedly had fewer N-insertions than the roughly 640-donor mean.

The PCR employed 60 Vbeta primers together with 13 Jbeta primers. The protocol was immunoSEQ multiplex PCR, while the TCRdb copy is restricted to in-frame clones and leaves out a portion. The specimen's table records around 210,000 clones. In the case of this clone: Its specificity is unknown.

Trimming at V came to 4 bases and at J to 0 bases, leaving 11 bases not matched to a gene. This CDR3 contains 17 residues. CDR1 is SGHRS, CDR2 YFSETQ, per germline. This TCR was sampled from a girl aged 2-10 years in good health and CMV-seropositive. The sample taken for sequencing was PBMCs. The chain links TRBV5-1 to TRBJ2-3; 7 bases are a match to TRBD1. In DNA, the CDR3 is TGCGCCAGCAGCCCCAACGACAGGGTCAGTAGCACAGATACGCAGTATTTT. Its translation: CASSPNDRVSSTDTQYF.